This T cell receptor (beta chain) was identified in a study of cytomegalovirus exposure and HLA in healthy donors. As regards this clone: Its antigen is unknown.

Points from the study as a whole: In a later analysis, the majority of CMV-associated beta chains seemingly showed HLA restriction. In an earlier analysis, about 87% or about 30%: the productive usage of most TCR beta V segments. A later analysis reported that several of the most significant clusters appeared to be linked to common viral pathogens, among them Epstein-Barr virus. A missense variant in DCLRE1C was later tied to TCR beta V- and J-gene trimming.

V trimming: 1 base; J trimming: 5 bases; junction bases outside the gene matches: 8. Germline CDR1 SGHTA, CDR2 FQGNSA. The CDR3 has 16 residues. This PCR relied on a set of 60 Vbeta primers and 13 Jbeta primers. TCRdb keeps only in-frame clones here, not all; method: immunoSEQ multiplex PCR. The repertoire includes 150,000 to 200,000 clones, less than 80% of them detected once, and 2.5% to 3% sits in the top ten. V is TRBV7-2 and J is TRBJ2-1, with 7 bases lining up with TRBD2. Input material: PBMCs. The origin of this receptor is a man aged 35 to 55 in good health and CMV-seronegative. CDR3 nucleotides: TGTGCCAGCAGCTTAGAGGTTCCAGCGGGAAACAATGAGCAGTTCTTC. This sequence encodes CASSLEVPAGNNEQFF.